This T cell receptor beta chain was recorded in a study of shared clonotypes between healthy human individuals (dated by TCRdb to the early 2020s). General notes on the study: Three men and two women, aged 18 to 49 years, made up the cohort. For each donor, three plates each were used for CD4 naive and CD4 memory, two plates were used for CD8 naive, and one plate was used for CD8 memory. To estimate repertoire size and how much clonotypes are shared between individuals, the study performed deep sequencing of blood TCR repertoires from a handful of healthy adults. Per donor, leukapheresis produced somewhere between about 0.94 and 9 billion PBMCs. To increase sequencing depth and limit assay-specific biases, different laboratories used diverse techniques to prepare libraries and sequence TCR repertoires.

Overall results and qualifications from the work: Sharing across four donors was observed for approximately 4.6% of naive CD4, 3% to 3.5% of naive CD8, over 2% of memory CD4, and roughly 0.43% of memory CD8 clonotypes. Incomplete sequencing was indicated by rarefaction of sorted-subset datasets, despite the large sequencing depth. Because the study included a small number of donors, the genetic and exposure-history diversity represented was limited. Pairwise subsampling led to the expectation that sequencing depth would affect the degree of clonotype sharing among donors. Compared with non-shared clonotypes, clonotypes shared by all four sorted-subset donors had higher generation probabilities. Sampling was restricted to blood, and TCR repertoires in tissue are likely to differ from TCR repertoires in blood. Larger estimated clonotype richness was generally found for naive subsets than for memory subsets.

Worth noting for this clone: Its recognized antigen is unknown. Base qualities are not recorded, but no much larger clone differs from it by a single base.

Donors were healthy HIV-negative adults with no recently reported acute infections or vaccinations. Every donor was a Caucasian adult residing in Nashville, Tennessee, USA. CD4+ T cells were enriched by magnetic negative selection; naive cells were then positively selected on CD45RA, and the negative fraction formed the memory subset. After blood collection by leukapheresis, PBMCs were isolated using Ficoll-Histopaque density gradient centrifugation and then cryopreserved in the vapor phase of liquid nitrogen. Analytical flow cytometry was used to check the purity and quantity of each magnetically sorted T cell population. Genomic DNA was isolated from every sorted fraction and measured by UV absorbance on a Nanodrop 2000c. Using the deep immunoSEQ assay, multiplex PCR amplified TCR CDR3 regions from genomic DNA. Genomic DNA extracted from each cell subset was distributed evenly over all wells of several immunoSEQ 96-well plates, and each plate served as one replicate. For sorted subsets, each replicate PCR was loaded with 200 to 250 ng genomic DNA, equivalent to 25,000 to 30,000 T cell genomes. Purified libraries were quantified with a Qubit 3.0 fluorometer, sized on a Bioanalyzer 2100, and re-quantified with the KAPA Library Quantification kit. A separate single-read 150-cycle Illumina NextSeq 550 flow cell was used to sequence each immunoSEQ 96-well plate. The paper's data handling went like this. Because only junctional sequences without quality scores were contained in the immunoSEQ output, filtering matching that applied to full-length reads could not be performed. To assign V/J genes and CDR3, sequences were annotated using PyIR, a Python wrapper for IgBLAST v1.9, with IMGT germline references. Any read was removed if the V/J assignment was weak (E-value above 1e-6), the CDR3 was missing, or the read contained stop codons, out-of-frame junctions, or ambiguous translated residues. V3J clonotypes were defined by identical inferred V gene, J gene, and CDR3 amino acid sequence. To compute the percentage overlap between repertoires, the number of shared unique clonotypes was divided by the size of the smaller repertoire. RTK rarefaction, the Chao1 estimator, and Recon v2.1 estimates of unobserved clonotypes were used to assess repertoire richness. For all TCRbeta clonotypes obtained by the gDNA method from four donors, generation probabilities were computed with OLGA. The table was pulled from immuneACCESS by TCRdb, which kept in-frame rearrangements only. Such tables lose some clones; where checked, under half of the loss comes from unresolved V genes, and the rest has no known cause. The DNA was the basis for D and trimming; V, J and clone size are from that table. In this sample the table shows some 790,000 clones, 55% to 80% of which occur a single time. Clones ranked in the top ten supply approximately 1.7% of the sample.

The sample taken for sequencing was memory CD4+ T cells sorted from blood. This specimen's cell subset or site label, per the study, means: CD45RA-negative fraction. This TCR was recovered from a woman aged 25-40 years in good health.

The sequenced DNA: TGTGCCAGCAGTTACGGGGACCTGAACACCGGGGAGCTGTTTTTT. It encodes CASSYGDLNTGELFF. The sequence joins TRBV6-5 to TRBJ2-2; the D segment is perhaps TRBD1 or TRBD2, each sharing 5 matched bases. Based on the germline V gene, the CDR1 and CDR2 sequences are MNHEY and SVGAGI. The CDR3 holds 15 amino acids from the cysteine to the phenylalanine. CDR3 DNA only is kept here, 45 bases in frame from base 1. A distance of 8 bases separates the germline ends of V and J, which lose 2 bases and 1 base respectively.